The 8 T cell receptor beta chains below all came from one sample that was sequenced in a study of T-cell memory formation after mild COVID-19 (dated by TCRdb to 2020 to 2022). Libraries were prepared through 5' RACE. Sequencing took place on an Illumina NovaSeq 6000. TCRdb reworked the public reads: Q25 trimming with fastp, MiXCR clone assembly, productive beta chains retained. Entries that share a CDR3 protein sequence are merged under the most common genes and DNA. This sample is represented by more than 150,000 distinct CDR3 sequences; 18% of them were singletons. The ten largest make up 3.9% of the sample. Sequencing was performed on PBMCs or a T cell subset sorted from them (not recorded which). Source of these receptors: a man younger than 35 who had mild COVID-19 (a few samples of this study predate the infection). The sample titles of this study are shuffled in the database, so cell type and time point are left out; the donor was told from shared clones.

This clonotype was seen only a few times. This chain uses TRBV4-2 with TRBJ1-1; D is uncertain. V was shortened by 1 base and J by 1 base, with 7 bases between the two germline ends. Looked up from germline, CDR1 is LGHNA and CDR2 is YNFKEQ. CDR3 length: 14 amino acids. Here the CDR3 reads CASSQVSQNTEAFF. The CDR3 region has the DNA TGTGCCAGCAGCCAAGTTTCCCAGAACACTGAAGCTTTCTTT.

This clonotype was picked up a small number of times. This chain's CDR3 is CAISEFGQGGTEAFF. CDR3 in DNA: TGTGCCATCAGTGAGTTCGGACAGGGGGGCACTGAAGCTTTCTTT. This sequence joins TRBV10-3 and TRBJ1-1; 10 bases are a match to TRBD1. CDR1 and CDR2 (germline): ENHRY, SYGVKD. This CDR3 has 15 amino acids. V was pared by 1 base and J by 4 bases, with 3 bases of the junction left unmatched.

This clonotype appeared a few times. This rearrangement joins TRBV25-1 to TRBJ2-3; D not resolved. The length of the CDR3 is 14 residues. Germline V lookup: CDR1 MGHDK, CDR2 SYGVNS. Trimming took off 2 bases at V and 4 bases at J, with 10 bases between the two ends. The CDR3 DNA reads as TGTGCCAGCAGTGAAACCTCAGGCCCAGATACGCAGTATTTT. It encodes CASSETSGPDTQYF.

This clonotype was counted a few times. The J gene is TRBJ2-7, the V gene TRBV5-1; D is possibly TRBD1 (5 bases). V was pared by 2 bases and J by 12 bases, with 15 bases between. Germline V gene sequence: CDR1 SGHRS, CDR2 YFSETQ. There are 12 residues in the CDR3. The CDR3: CASSLKGIRLYF. The CDR3 bases are TGCGCCAGCAGCTTAAAGGGGATCCGACTGTACTTC.

This clonotype has a handful of counts. V gene TRBV20-1 combines with J gene TRBJ2-3; D is ambiguous. V shed 1 base and J shed 6 bases, with 17 bases lying between them. Germline lookup yields CDR1 DFQATT and CDR2 SNEGSKA (reference sequence). The CDR3 is 15 amino acids. The CDR3 region is CSARVSSFPYDTQYF. The CDR3 region has the DNA TGCAGTGCTAGAGTTAGCAGCTTCCCTTACGATACGCAGTATTTT.

V usage is TRBV5-1 and J usage is TRBJ1-1; possibly TRBD1 for D (6 bases). The CDR3 runs to 17 residues. The germline gives CDR1 SGHRS, CDR2 YFSETQ. Trimming removed 4 bases from V and 5 bases from J, with 24 bases in between. CDR3 sequence (DNA): TGCGCCAGCAGCAGAGCTACAGGGTACAAATGGGGAACTGAAGCTTTCTTT. Amino acids: CASSRATGYKWGTEAFF.

The gene calls are TRBV25-1 and TRBJ1-1; possibly TRBD1 for D (6 bases). CDR3 length: 14 amino acids. V was cut by 9 bases and J by 4 bases, with 18 bases left in between. Germline-derived CDR1 and CDR2 are MGHDK and SYGVNS. The CDR3 nucleotides are TGTGCCAGTATCCCCCAGGGGAAATCCACTGAAGCTTTCTTT. Translated: CASIPQGKSTEAFF.

The chain joins TRBV7-2 to TRBJ1-4; TRBD1 matches at 11 bases. Germline-derived CDR1 and CDR2 are SGHTA and FQGNSA. Germline trimming cut 4 bases from V and 15 bases from J; bases unmatched to any gene: 10. The CDR3 totals 14 residues. CDR3 loop: CASSSNLPGQGVFF. As DNA, the CDR3 is TGTGCCAGCAGCTCAAACTTACCGGGACAGGGGGTGTTTTTT.